The clone carrying this T cell receptor (beta chain) has a single count. Its antigen is unknown. Germline and junction disagree at one end, which may indicate a read error. The time point here: newly diagnosed GD, antithyroid drugs for less than 3 months. The TCR library was made from RNA extracted from PBMCs. The collection involved drawing approximately 9 milliliters of peripheral blood into EDTA tubes. The data were taken from a study of regulatory T cells in long-lasting Graves disease. Study-level background: Graves' patients who were just diagnosed had used antithyroid drugs for under 3 months.

To make TCR beta libraries, researchers used iRepertoire HTBI primers and Arm-PCR of CDR3 regions. TCRdb independently ran MiXCR on the multiplex PCR reads; one entry per CDR3 protein. The table has 500,000 or so distinct CDR3 sequences, around 15% seen once; the top ten hold around a sixth. The germline V gene has CDR1 SGHAT and CDR2 FQNNGV. The CDR3 consists of 18 residues. Overall study findings and caveats: Investigators studied peripheral blood only, not thyroid tissue.

The data also belong to a second study, concerning T cells in Graves' hyperthyroidism and ophthalmopathy.

J is TRBJ2-1 and V is TRBV11-2; TRBD2 agrees at 16 bases. The source material was peripheral blood mononuclear cells (PBMCs), sampled at new diagnosis, from a patient treated with antithyroid drugs. The receptor was isolated from a woman in her fifties or sixties with Graves disease. The CDR3 reads CASSLGGTSGRGHNEQLF. The CDR3 DNA reads TGTGCCAGCAGCTTAGGTGGGACTAGCGGGAGGGGGCACAATGAGCAGTTGTTC.